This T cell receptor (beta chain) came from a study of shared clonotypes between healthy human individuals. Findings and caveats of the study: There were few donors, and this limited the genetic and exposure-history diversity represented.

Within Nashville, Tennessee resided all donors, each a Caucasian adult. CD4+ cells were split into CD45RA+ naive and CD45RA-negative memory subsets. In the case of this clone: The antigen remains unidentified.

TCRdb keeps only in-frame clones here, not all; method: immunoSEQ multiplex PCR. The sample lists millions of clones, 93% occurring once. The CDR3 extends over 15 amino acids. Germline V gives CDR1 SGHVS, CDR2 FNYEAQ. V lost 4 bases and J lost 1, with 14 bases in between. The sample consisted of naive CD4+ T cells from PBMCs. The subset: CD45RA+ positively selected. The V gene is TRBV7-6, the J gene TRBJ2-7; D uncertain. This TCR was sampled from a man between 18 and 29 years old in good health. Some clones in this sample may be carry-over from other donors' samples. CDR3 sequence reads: CASSSYGEFSYEQYF. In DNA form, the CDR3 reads TGTGCCAGCAGCTCGTATGGGGAATTTTCCTACGAGCAGTACTTC.